Below are 10 T cell receptor beta chains sequenced from a single sample in a study of T cell responses to AZD1222 COVID-19 vaccine. The protocol was immunoSEQ multiplex PCR, while the TCRdb copy is restricted to in-frame clones and leaves out a portion. The sample holds some 150,000 clones, about 92% seen once. Here the sequenced sample was peripheral blood, taken on day 0 of AZD1222 vaccination. Receptors were obtained from an adult in good health.

The rearrangement joins TRBV7-9 to TRBJ2-1, with 8 bases fitting TRBD1. CDR1 SEHNR and CDR2 FQNEAQ come from the germline V gene (reference sequence). The V segment lost 10 bases and the J segment 1 base; nucleotides outside the gene matches: 6. There are 14 residues in the CDR3. The DNA for the CDR3 is TGTGCCATAACAGGGGGTGGGTCCTACAATGAGCAGTTCTTC. It codes for CAITGGGSYNEQFF.

The chain employs TRBV7-6 and TRBJ2-7, with D tentatively TRBD2 (5 bases). V lost 5 bases and J 1 base, leaving 21 bases between the germline ends. CDR3 length: 17 amino acids. The germline V gene encodes CDR1 SGHVS and CDR2 FNYEAQ. CDR3 region: CASSPNPEGTESYEQYF. The CDR3 nucleotides read TGTGCCAGCAGCCCCAACCCCGAGGGCACAGAATCCTACGAGCAGTACTTC.

The rearrangement uses TRBV19 and TRBJ1-1, with 7 bases fitting TRBD1. This CDR3 comprises 15 residues. Germline V lookup: CDR1 LNHDA, CDR2 SQIVND (reference sequence). The J segment lost 2 bases and the V segment lost 8 bases, leaving 11 bases of the junction unmatched. The CDR3 DNA reads TGTGCCAGTGGGACAGCCGACAACCAAAACACTGAAGCTTTCTTT. Translating it yields CASGTADNQNTEAFF. Full variable domain (rest looked up from reference TRBV19 and TRBJ1-1): DGGITQSPKYLFRKEGQNVTLSCEQNLNHDAMYWYRQDPGQGLRLIYYSQIVNDFQKGDIAEGYSVSREKKESFPLTVTSAQKNPTAFYLCASGTADNQNTEAFFGQGTRLTVV.

The genes are TRBV7-9 and TRBJ2-7, with D tentatively TRBD1 or TRBD2 (5 bases each). With 6 bases removed from V and 5 bases from J, the gap between germline ends came to 11 bases. The CDR3 covers 12 residues. Germline assignment: CDR1 SEHNR and CDR2 FQNEAQ (reference sequence). DNA for the CDR3: TGTGCCAGCAGTTTGGGGGAACACGAGCAGTACTTC. Its translation is CASSLGEHEQYF.

The chain couples TRBV3-1 (or the pseudogene TRBV3-2) to TRBJ2-5; 9 bases are shared with TRBD2. CDR3 length: 17 residues. Looked up from germline, CDR1 is LGHDT and CDR2 is YNNKEL (reference sequence). V lost 5 bases, J lost 5 bases, and 15 bases stayed unmatched. CDR3 coding DNA: TGTGCCAGCAGCGTCTCCTGGGCGCGGGAGGGCCTGGAGACCCAGTACTTC. Amino acids: CASSVSWAREGLETQYF.

The chain has TRBV19 and TRBJ2-7; TRBD2 matches 7 bases. CDR3 length equals 13 residues. Germline trimming cut 4 bases from V and 7 bases from J; bases unmatched to any gene: 7. Looked up from germline, CDR1 is LNHDA and CDR2 is SQIVND (reference sequence). For the CDR3, the DNA is TGTGCCAGTAGTAGCGGGAGCGAAGGTGAGCAGTACTTC. This codes for CASSSGSEGEQYF.

The rearrangement links TRBV10-2 to TRBJ1-2; 9 bases agree with TRBD1. The germline V gene encodes CDR1 WSHSY and CDR2 SAAADI. This CDR3 comprises 13 residues. The V and J ends lost 2 bases and 5 bases, in that order; junction bases with no gene match: 0. CDR3: CASSEGQGYGYTF. The CDR3 DNA is TGCGCCAGCAGTGAGGGACAGGGGTATGGCTACACCTTC.

Points on this clone: The sample carries other DNA sequences with the same CDR3. The chain recombines TRBV5-1 with TRBJ1-1; TRBD1 might be the D (6 bases). V shed 4 bases and J shed 1 base, with 11 bases lying between them. This CDR3 has 14 amino acids. The germline CDR1 and CDR2 sequences are SGHRS and YFSETQ. CDR3 sequence reads: CASSPGTPNTEAFF. DNA of the CDR3: TGCGCCAGCAGCCCCGGGACACCGAACACTGAAGCTTTCTTT.

This sequence joins TRBV9 and TRBJ1-2, with TRBD1 matching over 7 bases. This CDR3 comprises 13 residues. The trim removed 4 bases at V and 4 bases at J, leaving 4 bases unmatched. CDR1 is SGDLS, CDR2 YYNGEE, per germline. CDR3 region: CASSSTGSYGYTF. In nucleotides, the CDR3 is TGTGCCAGCAGCTCGACAGGGTCCTATGGCTACACCTTC. Full variable domain (rest looked up from reference TRBV9 and TRBJ1-2): DSGVTQTPKHLITATGQRVTLRCSPRSGDLSVYWYQQSLDQGLQFLIQYYNGEERAKGNILERFSAQQFPDLHSELNLSSLELGDSALYFCASSSTGSYGYTFGSGTRLTVV.

The chain recombines TRBV3-1 (or the pseudogene TRBV3-2) with TRBJ2-2; D is perhaps TRBD2 (5 bases). This CDR3 has 17 residues. Germline V gives CDR1 LGHDT, CDR2 YNNKEL (reference sequence). V gave up 0 bases and J gave up 4 bases, with 15 bases separating them. The CDR3 region is CASSQDKGRSGTGELFF. The CDR3 DNA sequence: TGTGCCAGCAGCCAAGATAAGGGCCGGAGCGGCACCGGGGAGCTGTTTTTT.